The clone carrying this T cell receptor beta chain is judged medium-sized. No antigen is known for it. Clones were sequenced by immunoSEQ multiplex PCR, and TCRdb holds only the in-frame ones, with some missing. The top ten hold 3.3% of the sample, which has approximately 150,000 clones, roughly nine tenths seen once. The donors were members of the roughly 120-subject validation cohort (separate from the roughly 700-subject first cohort). This entry belongs to a study of cytomegalovirus exposure and HLA in healthy donors. The V gene's germline CDR1 is SNHLY and CDR2 FYNNEI. Trimming removed 4 bases from V and 6 bases from J, with 15 bases in between. This CDR3 has 15 residues. Whole-study findings and limits: Reported performance of the classifier showed diagnosis of cytomegalovirus status with high specificity and sensitivity. In vitro experiments confirmed that a few CMV-associated chains were specific for CMV antigens. There were some public TCRs occurring in many donors, but most TCR sequences were rare.

V and J are TRBV2 and TRBJ2-2; D not resolved. The sample taken for sequencing was PBMCs. This sequence originates from a woman between 18 and 29 years old in good health and CMV-seropositive. CDR3 DNA: TGTGCCAGCAGTGCCGGGTCCGTCGCCCCCGGGGAGCTGTTTTTT. Protein product: CASSAGSVAPGELFF.